This T cell receptor beta chain was sequenced during a study of T cell repertoires in cytomegalovirus infection. Study as a whole: It was the public TCR beta signatures that indicated both CMV infection and matching HLA type.

TCRdb used MiXCR to reprocess the reads, holding one entry per CDR3 protein. This sample yields roughly 640,000 distinct CDR3 sequences, of which 24% are seen a single time; 8% belongs to the top ten. Study-wide results and limits: Accumulated public TCR beta family frequency recognized individuals carrying CMV together with the relevant HLA. Within the response measured ex vivo, HLA-C-restricted CMV-specific TCR beta clonotypes were dominant.

This clonotype has just a few counts. Its antigen is still unknown. CDR3 length: 15 residues. The trim removed 4 bases at V and 3 bases at J, leaving 4 bases unmatched. Germline-derived CDR1 and CDR2 are SEHNR and FQNEAQ (reference sequence). The sequenced sample consisted of CD8+ T cells from PBMCs. This sequence was found in a human donor in good health (CMV status not recorded). Some clones in this sample may be carry-over from other donors' samples. The chain combines TRBV7-9 with TRBJ1-5; 9 positions agree with TRBD1. Here the CDR3 DNA reads TGTGCCAGCAGCTCGGACAGGGGACACAATCAGCCCCAGCATTTT. Protein: CASSSDRGHNQPQHF.